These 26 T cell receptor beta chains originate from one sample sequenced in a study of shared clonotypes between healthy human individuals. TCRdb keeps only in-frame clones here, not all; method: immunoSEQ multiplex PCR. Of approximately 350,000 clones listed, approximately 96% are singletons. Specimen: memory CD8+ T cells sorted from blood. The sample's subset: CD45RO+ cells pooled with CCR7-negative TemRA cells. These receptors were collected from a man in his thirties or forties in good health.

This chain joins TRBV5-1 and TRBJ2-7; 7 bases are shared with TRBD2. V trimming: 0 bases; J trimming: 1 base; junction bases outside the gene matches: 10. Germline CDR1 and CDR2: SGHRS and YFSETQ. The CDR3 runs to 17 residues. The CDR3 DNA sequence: TGCGCCAGCAGCTTGGCGGTCGCGGGAGTAGTATCCTACGAGCAGTACTTC. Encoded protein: CASSLAVAGVVSYEQYF.

The DNA of the CDR3 is TGTGCCTGGAGTAGGGCGTCCCAAGAGACCCAGTACTTC. It specifies CAWSRASQETQYF. The J gene is TRBJ2-5, the V gene TRBV30; no clear D gene. The V gene lost 2 bases and the J gene lost 1 base, with 8 bases spanning the gap. The CDR3 is made up of 13 amino acids. The V gene's germline CDR1 is GTSNPN and CDR2 SVGIG (reference sequence).

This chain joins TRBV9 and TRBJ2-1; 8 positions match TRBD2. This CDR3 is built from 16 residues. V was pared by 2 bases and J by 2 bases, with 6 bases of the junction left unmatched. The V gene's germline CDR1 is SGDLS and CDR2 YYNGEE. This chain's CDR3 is CASSVGAGLAYNEQFF. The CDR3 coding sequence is TGTGCCAGCAGCGTGGGGGCGGGACTAGCCTACAATGAGCAGTTCTTC.

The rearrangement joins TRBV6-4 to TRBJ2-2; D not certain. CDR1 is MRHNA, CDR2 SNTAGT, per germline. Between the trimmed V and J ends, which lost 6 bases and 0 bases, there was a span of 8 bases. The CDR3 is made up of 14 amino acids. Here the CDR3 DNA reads TGTGCCAGCAGACAAGGCCCGAACACCGGGGAGCTGTTTTTT. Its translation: CASRQGPNTGELFF.

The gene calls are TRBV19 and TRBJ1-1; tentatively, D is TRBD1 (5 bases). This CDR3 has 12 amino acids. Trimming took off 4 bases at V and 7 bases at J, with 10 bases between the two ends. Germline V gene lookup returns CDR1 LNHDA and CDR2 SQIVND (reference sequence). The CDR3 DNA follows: TGTGCCAGTAGTAAGGTGGGGGTTGAAGCTTTCTTT. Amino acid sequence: CASSKVGVEAFF.

The CDR3 DNA reads TGTGCCAGCTCACCACCGGCCAACTATGGCTACACCTTC. Its translation is CASSPPANYGYTF. The chain is built from TRBV18 and TRBJ1-2; D uncertain. CDR3 length equals 13 residues. The germline V gene has CDR1 KGHSH and CDR2 LQKENI. V dropped 0 bases and J dropped 2 bases, with 4 bases sitting between them.

The CDR3 DNA sequence: TGTGCCAGCAGCGTCATGCGGGGATCTAACAATGAGCAGTTCTTC. Residues: CASSVMRGSNNEQFF. The V call is TRBV7-9, the J call TRBJ2-1, with a weak D call TRBD2 (6 bases). The CDR3 is made up of 15 amino acids. Trimming removed 5 bases from V and 5 bases from J, with 16 bases in between. Germline values: CDR1 SEHNR, CDR2 FQNEAQ (reference sequence). Together with reference TRBV7-9 and TRBJ2-1, the CDR3 gives the full variable domain: DTGVSQNPRHKITKRGQNVTFRCDPISEHNRLYWYRQTLGQGPEFLTYFQNEAQLEKSRLLSDRFSAERPKGSFSTLEIQRTEQGDSAMYLCASSVMRGSNNEQFFGPGTRLTVL.

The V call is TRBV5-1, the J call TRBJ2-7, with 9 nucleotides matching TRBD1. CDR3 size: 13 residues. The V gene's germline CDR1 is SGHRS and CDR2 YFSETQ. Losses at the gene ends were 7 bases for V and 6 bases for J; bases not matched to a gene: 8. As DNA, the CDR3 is TGCGCCAGCCGGGACAGGGAGGTGGGCGAGCAGTACTTC. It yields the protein CASRDREVGEQYF.

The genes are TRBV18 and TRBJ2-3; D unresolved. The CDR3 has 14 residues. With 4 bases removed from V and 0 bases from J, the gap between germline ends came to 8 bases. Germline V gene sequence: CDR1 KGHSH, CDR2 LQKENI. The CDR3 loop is CASSLLDSTDTQYF. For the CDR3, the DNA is TGTGCCAGCTCACTTCTAGACAGCACAGATACGCAGTATTTT.

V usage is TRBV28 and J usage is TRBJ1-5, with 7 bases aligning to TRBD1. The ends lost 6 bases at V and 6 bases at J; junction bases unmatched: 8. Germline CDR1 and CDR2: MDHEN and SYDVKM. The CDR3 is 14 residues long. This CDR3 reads CASSLDRILQPQHF. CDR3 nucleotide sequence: TGTGCCAGCAGCCTGGACAGGATCCTTCAGCCCCAGCATTTT.

For the CDR3, the DNA is TGCAGTGCTAGAACCAATTCACCCCTCCACTTT. It specifies CSARTNSPLHF. This chain uses TRBV20-1 with TRBJ1-6, with D unclear. The V gene lost 2 bases and the J gene lost 7 bases, with 3 bases spanning the gap. The CDR3 runs 11 residues. Germline V gene data show CDR1 as DFQATT and CDR2 as SNEGSKA (reference sequence).

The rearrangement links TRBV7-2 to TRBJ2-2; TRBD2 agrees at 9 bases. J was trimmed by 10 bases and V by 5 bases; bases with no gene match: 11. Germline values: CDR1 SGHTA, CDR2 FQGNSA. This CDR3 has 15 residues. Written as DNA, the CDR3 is TGTGCCAGCAGCCCCCAGGGCGGGAGGGCCTCGGAGCTGTTTTTT. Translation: CASSPQGGRASELFF.

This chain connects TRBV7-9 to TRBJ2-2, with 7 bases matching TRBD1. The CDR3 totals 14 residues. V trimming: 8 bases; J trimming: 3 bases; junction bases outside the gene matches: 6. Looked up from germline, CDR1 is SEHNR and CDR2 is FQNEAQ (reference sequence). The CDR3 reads CASSKTGYTGELFF. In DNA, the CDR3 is TGTGCCAGCTCTAAGACAGGGTACACCGGGGAGCTGTTTTTT.

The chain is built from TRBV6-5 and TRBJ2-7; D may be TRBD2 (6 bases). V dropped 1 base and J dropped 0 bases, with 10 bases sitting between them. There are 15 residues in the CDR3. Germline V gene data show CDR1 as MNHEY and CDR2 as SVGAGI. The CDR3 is CASSYFGGNSYEQYF. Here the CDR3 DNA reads TGTGCCAGCAGTTACTTCGGGGGAAACTCCTACGAGCAGTACTTC.

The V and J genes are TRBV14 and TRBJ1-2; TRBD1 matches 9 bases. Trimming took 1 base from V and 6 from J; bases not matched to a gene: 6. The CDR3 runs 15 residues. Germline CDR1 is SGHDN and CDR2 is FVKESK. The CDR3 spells CASSQVLDRGNGYTF. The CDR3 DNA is TGTGCCAGCAGCCAAGTCCTGGACAGGGGAAATGGCTACACCTTC.

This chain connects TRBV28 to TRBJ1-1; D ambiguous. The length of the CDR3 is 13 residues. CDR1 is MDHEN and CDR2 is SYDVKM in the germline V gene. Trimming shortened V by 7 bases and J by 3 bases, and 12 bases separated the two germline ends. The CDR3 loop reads CASIAPGYTEAFF. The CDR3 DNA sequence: TGTGCCAGCATAGCCCCCGGGTACACTGAAGCTTTCTTT.

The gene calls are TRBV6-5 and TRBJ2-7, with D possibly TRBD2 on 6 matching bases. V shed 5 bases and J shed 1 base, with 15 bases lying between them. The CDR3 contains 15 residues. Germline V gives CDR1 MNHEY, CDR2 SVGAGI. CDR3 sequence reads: CASSRDLAISYEQYF. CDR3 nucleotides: TGTGCCAGCAGTCGCGACCTAGCGATTTCCTACGAGCAGTACTTC.

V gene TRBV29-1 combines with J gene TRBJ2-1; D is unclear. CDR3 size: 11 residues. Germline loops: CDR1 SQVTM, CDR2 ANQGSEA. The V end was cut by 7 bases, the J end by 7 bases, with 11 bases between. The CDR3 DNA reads TGCAGCGCCCAAGAGAATAATGAGCAGTTCTTC. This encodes CSAQENNEQFF.

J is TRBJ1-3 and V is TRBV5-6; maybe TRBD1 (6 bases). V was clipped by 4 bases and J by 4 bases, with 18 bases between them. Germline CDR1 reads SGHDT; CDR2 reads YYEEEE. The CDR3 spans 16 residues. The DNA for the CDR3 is TGTGCCAGCAGCCTATACTACAGGGCTGCAGGAAACACCATATATTTT. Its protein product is CASSLYYRAAGNTIYF.

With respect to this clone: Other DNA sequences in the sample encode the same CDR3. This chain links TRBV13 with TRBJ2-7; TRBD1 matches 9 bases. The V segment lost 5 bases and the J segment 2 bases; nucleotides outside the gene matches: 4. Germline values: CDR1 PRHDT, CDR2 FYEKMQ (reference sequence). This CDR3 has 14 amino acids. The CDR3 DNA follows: TGTGCCAGCAGCCCGGACAGGGGAACCTACGAGCAGTACTTC. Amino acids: CASSPDRGTYEQYF.

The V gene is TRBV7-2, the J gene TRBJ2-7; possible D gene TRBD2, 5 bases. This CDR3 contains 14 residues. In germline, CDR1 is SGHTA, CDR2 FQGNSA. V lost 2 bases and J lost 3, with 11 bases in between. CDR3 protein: CASSLLSAGYEQYF. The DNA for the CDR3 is TGTGCCAGCAGCTTATTGTCGGCGGGCTACGAGCAGTACTTC.

CDR3 sequence: CASSAQTGVREKLFF. CDR3 nucleotide sequence: TGTGCCAGCAGCGCCCAGACAGGGGTGAGAGAAAAACTGTTTTTT. This sequence joins TRBV7-2 and TRBJ1-4, with TRBD1 matching 8 bases. The CDR3 is 15 amino acids. V lost 5 bases, J lost 8 bases, and 10 bases stayed unmatched. Germline CDR1 and CDR2: SGHTA and FQGNSA.

CDR3 sequence (DNA): TGTGCCAGCAGCTTAACTTCAGATCAGCCCCAGCATTTT. Protein sequence: CASSLTSDQPQHF. J is TRBJ1-5 and V is TRBV7-2; D is unclear. Germline lookup yields CDR1 SGHTA and CDR2 FQGNSA. The CDR3 totals 13 residues. The ends were cut back, 2 bases at V and 5 bases at J, with 7 bases in the middle.

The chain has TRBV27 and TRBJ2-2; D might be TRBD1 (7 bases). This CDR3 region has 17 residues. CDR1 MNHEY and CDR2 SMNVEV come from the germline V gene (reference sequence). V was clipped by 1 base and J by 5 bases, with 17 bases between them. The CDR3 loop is CASSLFGRRGRTGELFF. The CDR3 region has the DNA TGTGCCAGCAGTTTATTCGGGAGAAGGGGGCGAACCGGGGAGCTGTTTTTT.

DNA of the CDR3: TGCGCCAGCAGCTTGGCCAAATCGGTCCCTAATGAAAAACTGTTTTTT. Protein sequence: CASSLAKSVPNEKLFF. V usage is TRBV5-1 and J usage is TRBJ1-4, with D uncertain. Germline V gene data show CDR1 as SGHRS and CDR2 as YFSETQ. The CDR3 is 16 amino acids. V was shortened by 0 bases and J by 3 bases, with 12 bases between the two germline ends.

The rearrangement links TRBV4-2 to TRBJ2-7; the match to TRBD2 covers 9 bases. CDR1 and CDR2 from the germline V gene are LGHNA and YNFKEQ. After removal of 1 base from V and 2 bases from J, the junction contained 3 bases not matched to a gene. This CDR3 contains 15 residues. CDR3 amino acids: CASSQGLAVTYEQYF. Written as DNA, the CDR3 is TGTGCCAGCAGCCAAGGACTAGCGGTCACCTACGAGCAGTACTTC.